What follows are 19 T cell receptor beta chains derived from one specimen sequenced in a study of shared clonotypes between healthy human individuals (TCRdb year 2020). Library method: the immunoSEQ multiplex PCR assay. TCRdb provides this immuneACCESS table in a form limited to in-frame rearrangements. Some clones are lacking; in checked studies, under half of them reflect an unresolved V gene, and why the rest are absent is not known. This sample lists about 1.5 million clones; about 98% were detected once. Of the sample, approximately 0.45% is held by the ten largest clones. The sequencing sample was made of naive CD4+ T cells sorted from blood. This specimen's cell subset or site label, per the study, means: CD45RA+ positively selected. Receptors were obtained from a man aged 25 to 45 in good health.

CDR3 protein: CAVENRSWETQYF. The CDR3 nucleotides are TGTGCCGTCGAGAACAGGAGTTGGGAGACCCAGTACTTC. V gene TRBV28 combines with J gene TRBJ2-5, with a tentative D call TRBD1 (5 bases). V was shortened by 11 bases and J by 5 bases, with 18 bases between the two germline ends. Germline CDR1 is MDHEN and CDR2 is SYDVKM. This CDR3 comprises 13 residues.

This rearrangement joins TRBV15 to TRBJ2-7; no reliable D call. In germline, CDR1 is LNHNV, CDR2 YYDKDF (reference sequence). The CDR3 sequence is 16 residues long. Trimming took 1 base from V and 5 from J, leaving 18 bases between them. Written as DNA, the CDR3 is TGTGCCACCAGCAGAGCAGAGGCAGACCCTCGCCACGAGCAGTACTTC. Translating gives CATSRAEADPRHEQYF. Variable domain in full (rest from reference TRBV15 and TRBJ2-7): DAMVIQNPRYQVTQFGKPVTLSCSQTLNHNVMYWYQQKSSQAPKLLFHYYDKDFNNEADTPDNFQSRRPNTSFCFLDIRSPGLGDTAMYLCATSRAEADPRHEQYFGPGTRLTVT.

The table lists this clone with a count of one. Other nucleotide sequences in the sample specify the same CDR3. The chain joins TRBV5-4 to TRBJ1-5; D unclear. In germline, CDR1 is SGHNT, CDR2 YYREEE (reference sequence). This CDR3 has 14 amino acids. Trimming stripped 0 bases from V and 0 bases from J, with 4 bases between. CDR3 in DNA: TGTGCCAGCAGCTTGGCCCCTAGCAATCAGCCCCAGCATTTT. Translating gives CASSLAPSNQPQHF.

The chain links TRBV7-2 to TRBJ1-2; D not resolved. The germline V and J ends were trimmed by 8 bases and 3 bases, with 7 bases remaining between them. The germline CDR1 and CDR2 sequences are SGHTA and FQGNSA. This CDR3 contains 11 residues. In DNA, the CDR3 is TGTGCCAGCGGGCGGGACTATGGCTACACCTTC. Its translation: CASGRDYGYTF.

The rearrangement uses TRBV15 and TRBJ2-7; D unclear. This CDR3 region has 13 residues. Germline-derived CDR1 and CDR2 are LNHNV and YYDKDF (reference sequence). The germline V and J ends were trimmed by 9 bases and 1 base, with 13 bases remaining between them. The CDR3 DNA reads TGTGCCACTACTCCAAGAGCTTCCTACGAGCAGTACTTC. It translates to CATTPRASYEQYF.

J is TRBJ2-3 and V is TRBV7-2, with D tentatively TRBD2 (6 bases). V shed 4 bases and J shed 5 bases, with 13 bases lying between them. Germline V CDR1 and CDR2: SGHTA, FQGNSA. The CDR3 consists of 14 residues. This CDR3 is CASSSREFKDTQYF. CDR3 in DNA: TGTGCCAGCAGCTCCCGGGAGTTTAAAGATACGCAGTATTTT.

This chain uses TRBV7-9 with TRBJ2-1, with D unclear. V gave up 1 base and J gave up 15 bases, with 13 bases separating them. This CDR3 has 12 amino acids. Looked up from germline, CDR1 is SEHNR and CDR2 is FQNEAQ (reference sequence). The CDR3 DNA is TGTGCCAGCAGCTTAGAAATTTCCGTTTGGTTCTTC. Amino acids: CASSLEISVWFF.

The V gene is TRBV29-1, the J gene TRBJ2-2, with D possibly being TRBD1 (5 bases). This CDR3 comprises 13 residues. The V gene's germline CDR1 is SQVTM and CDR2 ANQGSEA. Trimming removed 7 bases at V and 1 base at J, with 10 bases between. Here the CDR3 DNA reads TGCAGCGCGGCAGGACAGAACACCGGGGAGCTGTTTTTT. Translated: CSAAGQNTGELFF.

The V call is TRBV18, the J call TRBJ1-5; D gene unclear. V was clipped by 0 bases and J by 2 bases, with 11 bases between them. CDR3 length: 16 amino acids. CDR1 and CDR2 (germline): KGHSH, LQKENI. CDR3 in amino acids: CASSPPVWQGNQPQHF. CDR3 nucleotides: TGTGCCAGCTCACCACCCGTCTGGCAGGGCAATCAGCCCCAGCATTTT. Combining the CDR3 with reference TRBV18 and TRBJ1-5 gives the whole variable domain NAGVMQNPRHLVRRRGQEARLRCSPMKGHSHVYWYRQLPEEGLKFMVYLQKENIIDESGMPKERFSAEFPKEGPSILRIQQVVRGDSAAYFCASSPPVWQGNQPQHFGDGTRLSIL.

The gene calls are TRBV5-1 and TRBJ1-3; 8 nucleotides line up with TRBD1. The V gene end was trimmed by 4 bases and the J gene end by 2 bases; junction bases not matched to a gene: 5. CDR1 is SGHRS and CDR2 is YFSETQ in the germline V gene. The CDR3 spans 15 residues. The CDR3 sequence is CASSAMTGAGNTIYF. The CDR3 DNA is TGCGCCAGCAGCGCCATGACAGGGGCTGGAAACACCATATATTTT.

The gene calls are TRBV6-6 and TRBJ2-3; no clear D. Deletions cut 5 bases from V and 2 bases from J, with 2 bases between. The CDR3 runs 11 residues. Germline CDR1 MNHNY, CDR2 SVGAGI (reference sequence). The CDR3 bases are TGTGCCAGCAGTAACACAGATACGCAGTATTTT. Protein product: CASSNTDTQYF.

J is TRBJ2-1 and V is TRBV27, with no clear D. The CDR3 runs to 13 residues. CDR1 is MNHEY and CDR2 is SMNVEV in the germline V gene (reference sequence). Between the trimmed V and J ends, which lost 5 bases and 2 bases, there was a span of 7 bases. The CDR3 sequence: CASSQPPYNEQFF. The CDR3 bases are TGTGCCAGCAGTCAACCGCCCTACAATGAGCAGTTCTTC.

The CDR3 region is CASSLSTGSSYNEQFF. CDR3 in DNA: TGTGCCAGCAGCTTATCCACAGGGAGCTCCTACAATGAGCAGTTCTTC. The chain couples TRBV7-3 to TRBJ2-1, with D tentatively TRBD1 (6 bases). The length of the CDR3 is 16 residues. Per germline, CDR1 SGHTA and CDR2 FQGTGA. V lost 2 bases and J 0 bases, leaving 11 bases between the germline ends.

The chain joins TRBV5-6 to TRBJ1-5; D is possibly TRBD1 (5 bases). The V end was cut by 0 bases, the J end by 1 base, with 11 bases between. This CDR3 contains 16 residues. Germline CDR1 and CDR2: SGHDT and YYEEEE. CDR3 loop: CASSLVTAGSNQPQHF. The CDR3 DNA is TGTGCCAGCAGCTTGGTGACAGCGGGGAGCAATCAGCCCCAGCATTTT.

The gene calls are TRBV5-6 and TRBJ2-7, with 9 bases matching TRBD1. In germline, CDR1 is SGHDT, CDR2 YYEEEE. The V gene end was trimmed by 2 bases and the J gene end by 3 bases; junction bases not matched to a gene: 6. This CDR3 comprises 15 residues. In DNA form, the CDR3 reads TGTGCCAGCAGCTTTCTCGGGACAGGGATCTACGAGCAGTACTTC. The encoded protein is CASSFLGTGIYEQYF.

The V and J genes are TRBV29-1 and TRBJ2-3; 8 bases fit TRBD1. Trimming took 7 bases from V and 4 from J; bases not matched to a gene: 7. Germline V gene sequence: CDR1 SQVTM, CDR2 ANQGSEA. The CDR3 is 13 residues long. The CDR3 protein is CSGLRGRADTQYF. The CDR3 DNA sequence: TGCAGCGGCCTCAGGGGGCGCGCAGATACGCAGTATTTT.

This clone has just one count. The same CDR3 arises from other DNA sequences in this sample as well. V gene TRBV5-1 combines with J gene TRBJ2-1; D might be TRBD2 (5 bases). The CDR3 extends over 15 amino acids. CDR1 is SGHRS, CDR2 YFSETQ, per germline. The V gene lost 2 bases and the J gene lost 0 bases, with 9 bases spanning the gap. The CDR3 DNA follows: TGCGCCAGCAGCTTAGCGGTTAGCTCCTACAATGAGCAGTTCTTC. Its protein is CASSLAVSSYNEQFF. Drawing the rest from reference TRBV5-1 and TRBJ2-1, the complete variable domain is KAGVTQTPRYLIKTRGQQVTLSCSPISGHRSVSWYQQTPGQGLQFLFEYFSETQRNKGNFPGRFSGRQFSNSRSEMNVSTLELGDSALYLCASSLAVSSYNEQFFGPGTRLTVL.

V is TRBV30 and J is TRBJ1-4, with a weak D call TRBD1 (6 bases). CDR1 and CDR2 (germline): GTSNPN, SVGIG (reference sequence). The ends were cut back, 4 bases at V and 6 bases at J, with 18 bases in the middle. The CDR3 runs to 15 residues. CDR3 region: CAWTGKDSRDEKLFF. CDR3 DNA: TGTGCCTGGACCGGAAAGGACAGCCGGGATGAAAAACTGTTTTTT.

J is TRBJ1-2 and V is TRBV5-1; TRBD1 aligns across 8 bases. With 0 bases clipped from V and 7 bases from J, the junction kept 8 bases outside the gene matches. This CDR3 region has 15 residues. CDR1 SGHRS and CDR2 YFSETQ come from the germline V gene. CDR3 coding DNA: TGCGCCAGCAGCTTGGTCAGGGGGCAAATGGGTGGCTACACCTTC. Protein product: CASSLVRGQMGGYTF.